A selection of T cell receptor beta chains follows, all from one sample in a study of shared clonotypes between healthy human individuals. This table comes from immunoSEQ multiplex PCR, and its TCRdb copy is limited to in-frame clones, with some not included. The profile covers around 2,100,000 clones, with around 96% appearing a single time and under 1.5% taken by the ten largest. The material sequenced was naive CD8+ T cells sorted from blood. These receptors were taken from a man aged 18 to 30 in good health. Both conserved end residues are trimmed from each CDR3.

v_call cdr3_aa
TRBV7-9 ASNFRGGLNTEAF
TRBV6-1 ASSLYAVNSYEQY
TRBV9 ASAYRSGAPDTQY
TRBV9 ASTPRGEFTGELF
TRBV5-6 ASSSANEQF
TRBV4-1 ASSQAGGLYEQY
TRBV10-3 AAKDRVKNEQY
TRBV6-5 ASLQGDQPQH
TRBV19 ASSVFYEQF
TRBV27 ASSLYGEEETQY
TRBV18 ASSRVHRDRGAEQY
TRBV10-2 ASSVGNYEQY
TRBV7-8 ASSEERGAF
TRBV4-3 ASSQDRTPTSQGETQY
TRBV25-1 ASSRVAGGTGELF
TRBV19 ASSRRTGGTNTEAF
TRBV5-6 ASSLEGGLAGSYEQY
TRBV27 ASSLTGTHSKQY
TRBV2 ASIGGEGDRGAQH
TRBV7-2 ASSPVLGYNEQF
TRBV7-9 ASSLEIPLGGMYQETQY
TRBV30 AWSPGASNQPQH
TRBV2 ASTGQGTNTGELF
TRBV11-2 ASSSVTLDRAYEQY
TRBV6-5 ASSYSTGGGSPLH
TRBV19 ASMGQGVLLYGYT
TRBV10-3 AISDRGDTEAF
TRBV27 ASSLVSPAGLEQY
TRBV27 ASSLIVGQGLIEQY
TRBV5-8 ASSPSGGNPYNEQF
TRBV29-1 SVGAGAEQY
TRBV14 ASSQVRQGGYT
TRBV27 ASSIGTLIGELF
TRBV2 ASSEGKAVSYEQY
TRBV9 ASSVAALEEKLF
TRBV7-9 ASNNRDRGPDTQY
TRBV27 ASSLTGTGGANEQF
TRBV5-6 ASSLGQGLYEQY
TRBV29-1 SVEGGTGAWGYT
TRBV13 ASSSGPGTSGSGYEQY
TRBV5-1 ASSPRGSHQETQY
TRBV28 AIRTLNYGYT
TRBV27 ASSLSRLSPVPQH
TRBV19 ASSRDREETQY
TRBV4-1 ASSPDSGTGGYNSPLH
TRBV6-6 ASSYPGTSNEQF
TRBV25-1 ASKGLAGENEQY
TRBV7-9 ASSSDTLSTDTQY
TRBV15 ATSSRSGLAYEYEQY
TRBV5-6 ASTGRGGFLGELF
TRBV4-1 ASSRSDTGGFVGEQY
TRBV29-1 SVYTGTGISEAF
TRBV27 ASSFRAPSYNSPLH
TRBV6-1 ASSDGDWANEKLF
TRBV7-9 ASSLVIGGELF
TRBV6-1 ASSVQGNYGYT
TRBV2 ASSAGTARSISSYNSPLH
TRBV7-9 ASSLARGGLADETQY
TRBV10-2 ASSEPGETQY
TRBV5-5 ASSPYLNTEAF